These T cell receptor beta chains were read from a single sample in a study of blood T cell repertoires in COVID-19. The data were produced by immunoSEQ multiplex PCR, yet TCRdb's version contains in-frame clones alone and is incomplete. The table has 540,000 or so clones, about 89% seen once. The sample consisted of peripheral blood. Every receptor here comes from a woman aged 45-65 years with COVID-19, enrolled during active disease. Each CDR3 is given with its conserved first and last residue. D genes are given only for firm matches. Only part of the rows carry a size: once, few, many, or a class if the clone is expanded.

D gene	J gene	clone size	V gene	CDR3 protein	CDR3 DNA
TRBD1	TRBJ1-2	NA	TRBV6-5	CASRSVGQGYGYTF	TGTGCCAGCAGATCTGTGGGACAGGGTTATGGCTACACCTTC
TRBD1	TRBJ1-2	NA	TRBV3-1/TRBV3-2	CASSQAGGEGYTF	TGTGCCAGCAGCCAAGCAGGGGGTGAGGGCTACACCTTC
TRBD1	TRBJ1-2	NA	TRBV5-6	CASSLRAQGNYGYTF	TGTGCCAGCAGCTTGAGGGCACAGGGGAACTATGGCTACACCTTC
TRBD1	TRBJ1-6	NA	TRBV20-1	CSASRTGSSLHF	TGCAGTGCTAGTCGGACAGGATCATCCCTCCACTTT
NA	TRBJ1-1	few	TRBV6-1	CASSDAGAESTEAFF	TGTGCCAGCAGTGACGCAGGGGCGGAGAGCACTGAAGCTTTCTTT
NA	TRBJ2-2	NA	TRBV5-6	CASSPIDSSANTGELFF	TGTGCCAGCAGCCCGATAGACAGTTCCGCGAACACCGGGGAGCTGTTTTTT
TRBD2	TRBJ2-7	NA	TRBV18	CASSPFTVTSSPEQYF	TGTGCCAGCTCACCTTTTACCGTGACTAGCTCCCCCGAGCAGTACTTC
NA	TRBJ1-1	NA	TRBV28	CASSLFLGGNLNTEAFF	TGTGCCAGCAGTTTATTCCTGGGAGGGAACCTGAACACTGAAGCTTTCTTT
TRBD2	TRBJ2-1	NA	TRBV19	CASTPPGLNTYNEQFF	TGTGCCAGTACCCCCCCGGGACTAAACACCTACAATGAGCAGTTCTTC
TRBD1	TRBJ2-4	NA	TRBV12-3/TRBV12-4	CASSYGGDRGDF	TGTGCCAGCAGTTATGGAGGGGACAGGGGGGACTTC
TRBD1	TRBJ1-4	NA	TRBV4-2	CASSQDGTEVAKLFF	TGTGCCAGCAGCCAAGACGGGACAGAGGTGGCAAAACTGTTTTTT
NA	TRBJ2-2	NA	TRBV19	CASSIGRVLLLGQTGELFF	TGTGCCAGTAGTATAGGCAGGGTCCTGTTATTGGGGCAAACCGGGGAGCTGTTTTTT
NA	TRBJ1-1	few	TRBV25-1	CASSQNTEAFF	TGTGCCAGCAGTCAGAACACTGAAGCTTTCTTT
TRBD2	TRBJ2-5	NA	TRBV3-1/TRBV3-2	CASSQSGTSEETQYF	TGTGCCAGCAGCCAGTCCGGGACTAGCGAAGAGACCCAGTACTTC
NA	TRBJ2-3	NA	TRBV5-4	CASSLGSGSDTQYF	TGTGCCAGCAGCTTGGGGAGCGGCTCAGATACGCAGTATTTT
TRBD1	TRBJ2-5	NA	TRBV24-1	CATSDFTGQVTETQYF	TGTGCCACCAGTGATTTTACGGGACAGGTGACAGAGACCCAGTACTTC
TRBD1	TRBJ2-7	NA	TRBV28	CASSLRDRVSYEQYF	TGTGCCAGCAGTTTACGGGACAGGGTATCCTACGAGCAGTACTTC
NA	TRBJ2-5	NA	TRBV7-9	CASSLGELETQYF	TGTGCCAGCAGCTTAGGGGAGTTAGAGACCCAGTACTTC
NA	TRBJ1-5	NA	TRBV21-1	CASSRHNRDFFNQPQHF	TGTGCCAGCAGCAGGCATAATCGGGACTTTTTCAATCAGCCCCAGCATTTT
NA	TRBJ1-5	few	TRBV6-6	CASSYRQFNQPQHF	TGTGCCAGCAGTTACCGACAGTTCAATCAGCCCCAGCATTTT
NA	TRBJ1-5	once	TRBV27	CASSPLSYQPQHF	TGTGCCAGCAGTCCCCTCTCCTATCAGCCCCAGCATTTT
NA	TRBJ1-3	once	TRBV6-1	CASSEALSFSGNTIYF	TGTGCCAGCAGTGAAGCGCTTAGCTTCTCTGGAAACACCATATATTTT
NA	TRBJ2-1	NA	TRBV27	CASSLRGRGINEQFF	TGTGCCAGCAGTTTAAGGGGCAGGGGTATCAATGAGCAGTTCTTC